Sequencing of this T cell receptor (beta chain) was carried out in a study of blood T cell repertoires in COVID-19. Overall study: T cells, B-cell-depleted T cells, or PBMCs supplied cDNA or gDNA.

Clones were read by immunoSEQ multiplex PCR, and TCRdb kept only the in-frame ones, dropping some. The data contain 80,000 to 100,000 clones, 70% to 90% of them singletons. This CDR3 is built from 14 residues. The V and J ends lost 7 bases and 5 bases respectively, with 14 bases between them. The germline V gene has CDR1 LNHDA and CDR2 SQIVND (reference sequence). Recruited during active infection, patients (from Seattle) were subsequently followed longitudinally. The chain couples TRBV19 to TRBJ1-4; maybe TRBD1 (6 bases). Sample: peripheral blood. This TCR was recovered from a human donor with COVID-19, enrolled during active disease. The donor label of this sample is uncertain. CDR3: CASTSRQGNEKLFF. The CDR3 nucleotides are TGTGCCAGTACCTCTCGGCAGGGGAATGAAAAACTGTTTTTT.